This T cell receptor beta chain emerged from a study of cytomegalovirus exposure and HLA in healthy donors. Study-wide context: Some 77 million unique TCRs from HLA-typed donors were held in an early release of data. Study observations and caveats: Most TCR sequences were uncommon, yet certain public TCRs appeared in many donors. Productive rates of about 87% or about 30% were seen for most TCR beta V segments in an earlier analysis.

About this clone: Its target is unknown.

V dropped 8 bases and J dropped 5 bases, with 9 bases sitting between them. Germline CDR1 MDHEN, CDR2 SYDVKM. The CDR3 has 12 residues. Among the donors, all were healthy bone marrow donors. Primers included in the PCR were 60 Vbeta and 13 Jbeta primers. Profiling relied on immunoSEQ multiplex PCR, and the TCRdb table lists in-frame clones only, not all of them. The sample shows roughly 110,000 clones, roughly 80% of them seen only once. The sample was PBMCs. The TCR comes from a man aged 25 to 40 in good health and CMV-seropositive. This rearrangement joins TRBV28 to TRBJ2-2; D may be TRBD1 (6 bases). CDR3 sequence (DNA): TGTGCCAGCTCTACAGGGACCGGGGAGCTGTTTTTT. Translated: CASSTGTGELFF.